This T cell receptor (beta chain) was sequenced in a study of human T cells and chemical hapten exposure. The germline CDR1 and CDR2 sequences are KGHDR and SFDVKD. V shed 9 bases and J shed 2 bases, with 14 bases lying between them. The CDR3 extends over 14 amino acids. Time point denoted: patch test 1, 2 weeks after DPC sensitization. Sample treatment: therapeutic diphenylcyclopropenone sensitization with weekly scalp DPC. TCRdb called the RACE reads again in MiXCR, with one record for every CDR3 protein. The sample consists of 80,000 to 100,000 distinct CDR3 sequences, 9.5% to 15% of them appearing once. General study points: Every donor had alopecia, and their immune response may therefore differ from healthy people's.

Comment on this clonotype: The target antigen is unknown.

The rearrangement joins TRBV24-1 to TRBJ2-3; tentative D call: TRBD2 (5 bases). This clonotype originated in a middle-aged woman with alopecia areata. Some clones in this sample may be carry-over from other donors' samples. This specimen was whole blood, taken in connection with sensitization to the hapten diphenylcyclopropenone (DPC). CDR3 protein: CATEAAGVTDTQYF. CDR3 coding DNA: TGTGCCACCGAGGCGGCGGGCGTCACAGATACGCAGTATTTT.